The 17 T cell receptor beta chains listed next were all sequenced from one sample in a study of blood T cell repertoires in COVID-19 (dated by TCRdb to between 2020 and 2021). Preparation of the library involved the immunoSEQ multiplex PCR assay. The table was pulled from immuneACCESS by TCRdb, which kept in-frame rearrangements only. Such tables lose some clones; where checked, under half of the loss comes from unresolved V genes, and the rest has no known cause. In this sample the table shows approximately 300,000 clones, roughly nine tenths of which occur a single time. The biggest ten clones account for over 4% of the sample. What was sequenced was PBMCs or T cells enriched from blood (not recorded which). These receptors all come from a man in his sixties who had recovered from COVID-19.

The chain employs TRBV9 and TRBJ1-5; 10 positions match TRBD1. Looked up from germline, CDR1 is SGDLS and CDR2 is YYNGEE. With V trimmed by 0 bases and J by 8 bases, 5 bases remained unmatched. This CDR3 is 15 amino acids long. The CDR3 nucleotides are TGTGCCAGCAGCGTAGCCGGGGACAGGGGTGAGCCCCAGCATTTT. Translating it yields CASSVAGDRGEPQHF.

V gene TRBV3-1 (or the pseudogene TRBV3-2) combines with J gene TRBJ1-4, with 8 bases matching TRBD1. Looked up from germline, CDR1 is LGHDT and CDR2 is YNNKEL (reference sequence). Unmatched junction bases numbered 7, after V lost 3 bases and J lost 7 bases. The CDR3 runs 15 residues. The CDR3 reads CASSHGWTGFEKLFF. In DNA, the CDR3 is TGTGCCAGCAGCCACGGATGGACAGGGTTTGAAAAACTGTTTTTT.

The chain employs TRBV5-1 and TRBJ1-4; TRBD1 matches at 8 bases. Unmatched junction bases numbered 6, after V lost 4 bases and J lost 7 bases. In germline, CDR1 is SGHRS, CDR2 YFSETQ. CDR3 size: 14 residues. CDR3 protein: CASSVRTGTEKLFF. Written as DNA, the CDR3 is TGCGCCAGCAGCGTACGGACAGGGACTGAAAAACTGTTTTTT.

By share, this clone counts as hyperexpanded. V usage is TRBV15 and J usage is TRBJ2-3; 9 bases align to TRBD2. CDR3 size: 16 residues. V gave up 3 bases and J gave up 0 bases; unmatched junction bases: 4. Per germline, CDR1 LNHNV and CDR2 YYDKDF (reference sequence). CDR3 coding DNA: TGTGCCACCAGCAGGACTAGCGGATCTAGCACAGATACGCAGTATTTT. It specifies CATSRTSGSSTDTQYF.

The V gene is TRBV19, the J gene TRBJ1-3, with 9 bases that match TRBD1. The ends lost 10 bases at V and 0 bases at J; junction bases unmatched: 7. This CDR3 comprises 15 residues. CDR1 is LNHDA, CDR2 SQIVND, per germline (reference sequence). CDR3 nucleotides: TGTGCCACCTGGACAGGGGCCCTCTCTGGAAACACCATATATTTT. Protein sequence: CATWTGALSGNTIYF.

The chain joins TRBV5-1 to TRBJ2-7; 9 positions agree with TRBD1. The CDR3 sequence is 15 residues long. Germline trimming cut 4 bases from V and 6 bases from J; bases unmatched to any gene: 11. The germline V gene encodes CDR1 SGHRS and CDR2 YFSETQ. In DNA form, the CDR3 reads TGCGCCAGCAGCCCCCCCGGGACAGGGTTCGTCGAGCAGTACTTC. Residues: CASSPPGTGFVEQYF. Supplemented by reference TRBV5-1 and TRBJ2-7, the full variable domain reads KAGVTQTPRYLIKTRGQQVTLSCSPISGHRSVSWYQQTPGQGLQFLFEYFSETQRNKGNFPGRFSGRQFSNSRSEMNVSTLELGDSALYLCASSPPGTGFVEQYFGPGTRLTVT.

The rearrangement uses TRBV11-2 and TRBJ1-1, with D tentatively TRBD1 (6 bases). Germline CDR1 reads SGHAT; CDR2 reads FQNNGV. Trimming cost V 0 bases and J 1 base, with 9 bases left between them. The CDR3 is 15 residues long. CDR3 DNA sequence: TGTGCCAGCAGCTTAGAGGACAGATGGAACACTGAAGCTTTCTTT. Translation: CASSLEDRWNTEAFF.

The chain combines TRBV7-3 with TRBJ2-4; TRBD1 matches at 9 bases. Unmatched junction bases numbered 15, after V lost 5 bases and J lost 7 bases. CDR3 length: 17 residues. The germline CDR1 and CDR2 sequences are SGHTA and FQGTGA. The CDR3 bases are TGTGCCAGCAGCCCCAAATCCGGGACAGGGTCGGTCAACATTCAGTACTTC. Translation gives CASSPKSGTGSVNIQYF.

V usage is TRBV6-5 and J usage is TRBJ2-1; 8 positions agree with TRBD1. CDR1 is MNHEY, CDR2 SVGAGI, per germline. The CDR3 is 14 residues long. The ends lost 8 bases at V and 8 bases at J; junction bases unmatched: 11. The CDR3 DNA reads TGTGCCAGCCGAAGGGACAGGCGAGACTATGAGCAGTTCTTC. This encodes CASRRDRRDYEQFF.

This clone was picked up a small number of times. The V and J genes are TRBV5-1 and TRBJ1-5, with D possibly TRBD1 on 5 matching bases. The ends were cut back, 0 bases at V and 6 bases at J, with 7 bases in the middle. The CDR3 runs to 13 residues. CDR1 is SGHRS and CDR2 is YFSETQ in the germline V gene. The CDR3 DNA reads TGCGCCAGCAGCTTGGACGACAGTCAGCCCCAGCATTTT. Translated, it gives CASSLDDSQPQHF.

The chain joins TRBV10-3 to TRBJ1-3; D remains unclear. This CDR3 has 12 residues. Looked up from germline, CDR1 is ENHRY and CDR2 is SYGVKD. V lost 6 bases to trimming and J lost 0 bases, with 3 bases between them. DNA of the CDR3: TGTGCCATCAGCGGCTCTGGAAACACCATATATTTT. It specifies CAISGSGNTIYF.

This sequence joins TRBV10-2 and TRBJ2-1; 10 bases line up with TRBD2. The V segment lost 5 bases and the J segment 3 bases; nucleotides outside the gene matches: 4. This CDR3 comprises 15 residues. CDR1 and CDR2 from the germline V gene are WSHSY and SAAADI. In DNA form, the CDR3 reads TGCGCCAGCAGTCAACTAGCGGGGAACTACAATGAGCAGTTCTTC. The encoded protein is CASSQLAGNYNEQFF.

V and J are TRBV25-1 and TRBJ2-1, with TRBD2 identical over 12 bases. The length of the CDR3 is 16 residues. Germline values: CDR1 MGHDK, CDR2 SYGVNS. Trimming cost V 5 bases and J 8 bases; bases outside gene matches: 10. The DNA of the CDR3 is TGTGCCAGCAGTTCCCTAGCGGGAGGGCGTCGGGATGAGCAGTTCTTC. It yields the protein CASSSLAGGRRDEQFF.

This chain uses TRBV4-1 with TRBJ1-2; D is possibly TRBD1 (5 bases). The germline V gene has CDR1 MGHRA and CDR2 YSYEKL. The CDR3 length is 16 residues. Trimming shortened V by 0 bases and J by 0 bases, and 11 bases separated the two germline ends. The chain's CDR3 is CASSQDLTGSNYGYTF. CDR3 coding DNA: TGCGCCAGCAGCCAAGATCTAACAGGTTCTAACTATGGCTACACCTTC.

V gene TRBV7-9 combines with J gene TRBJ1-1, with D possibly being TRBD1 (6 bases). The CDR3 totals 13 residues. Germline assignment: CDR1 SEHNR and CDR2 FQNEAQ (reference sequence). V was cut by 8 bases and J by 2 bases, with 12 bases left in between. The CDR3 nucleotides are TGTGCCAGCCAGGGGACGAGAAACACTGAAGCTTTCTTT. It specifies CASQGTRNTEAFF.

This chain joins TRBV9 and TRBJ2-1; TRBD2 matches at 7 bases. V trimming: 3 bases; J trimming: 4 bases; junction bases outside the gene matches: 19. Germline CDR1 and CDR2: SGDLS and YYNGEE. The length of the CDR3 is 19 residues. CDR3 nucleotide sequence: TGTGCCAGCAGCGCCCTACGGCGCGGGAGCTACGGGGGTTACAATGAGCAGTTCTTC. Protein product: CASSALRRGSYGGYNEQFF.

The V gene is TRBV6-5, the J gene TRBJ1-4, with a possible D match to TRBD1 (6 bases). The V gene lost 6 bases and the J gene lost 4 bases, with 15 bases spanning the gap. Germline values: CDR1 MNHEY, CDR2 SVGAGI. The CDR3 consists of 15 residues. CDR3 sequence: CASRKQGLGNEKLFF. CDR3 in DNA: TGTGCCAGCAGAAAACAGGGTCTTGGTAATGAAAAACTGTTTTTT.